A single sample gave rise to the 12 T cell receptor beta chains below, sequenced in a study of T cell responses to AZD1222 COVID-19 vaccine. Generated by immunoSEQ multiplex PCR, the TCRdb table keeps only in-frame clones and is missing some. Of some 140,000 clones listed, under 95% are singletons. Sample: peripheral blood, taken on day 0 of AZD1222 vaccination. All receptors come from an adult in good health.

This clone appeared once. This chain connects TRBV5-1 to TRBJ1-1; D possibly corresponds to TRBD1 (6 bases). With 3 bases removed from V and 1 base from J, the gap between germline ends came to 19 bases. This CDR3 is 17 amino acids long. Germline V gene sequence: CDR1 SGHRS, CDR2 YFSETQ. The CDR3 loop is CASSSDRLGRQNTEAFF. Written as DNA, the CDR3 is TGCGCCAGCAGCTCGGACAGACTGGGCCGCCAGAACACTGAAGCTTTCTTT.

The chain links TRBV7-9 to TRBJ1-1; TRBD1 is a possible D gene (5 bases). The CDR3 has 16 residues. V was trimmed by 3 bases and J by 1 base, leaving 15 bases between them. Germline V CDR1 and CDR2: SEHNR, FQNEAQ (reference sequence). The CDR3 loop reads CASSFGLLRGNTEAFF. CDR3 bases: TGTGCCAGCAGCTTCGGACTCCTTAGGGGGAACACTGAAGCTTTCTTT.

This sequence joins TRBV28 and TRBJ1-1; D ambiguous. Germline CDR1 is MDHEN and CDR2 is SYDVKM. The V gene lost 2 bases and the J gene lost 1 base, with 5 bases spanning the gap. The CDR3 sequence is 13 residues long. CDR3 DNA: TGTGCCAGCAGTTTAGCGGAGAACACTGAAGCTTTCTTT. Its protein is CASSLAENTEAFF.

The CDR3 loop reads CASSLGPGGTDTQYF. CDR3 coding DNA: TGTGCCAGCAGCTTAGGTCCAGGGGGCACAGATACGCAGTATTTT. The genes are TRBV7-6 and TRBJ2-3; possibly TRBD1 for D (6 bases). The CDR3 has 15 amino acids. The germline V and J ends were trimmed by 1 base and 1 base, with 9 bases remaining between them. From germline, CDR1 is SGHVS and CDR2 FNYEAQ.

The chain is built from TRBV5-6 and TRBJ2-7, with 11 positions matching TRBD2. There are 15 residues in the CDR3. Germline assignment: CDR1 SGHDT and CDR2 YYEEEE. The ends lost 5 bases at V and 2 bases at J; junction bases unmatched: 6. CDR3 protein: CASSPLAGGTYEQYF. In DNA, the CDR3 is TGTGCCAGCAGTCCGCTAGCGGGAGGAACCTACGAGCAGTACTTC.

The chain carries TRBV19 and TRBJ1-1; D not certain. CDR1 is LNHDA and CDR2 is SQIVND in the germline V gene (reference sequence). V was pared by 6 bases and J by 1 base, with 9 bases between. The CDR3 totals 13 residues. This chain's CDR3 is CASRDPGNTEAFF. CDR3 DNA: TGTGCCAGTAGGGATCCAGGGAACACTGAAGCTTTCTTT.

The rearrangement joins TRBV5-1 to TRBJ2-7; D possibly corresponds to TRBD2 (5 bases). Germline-derived CDR1 and CDR2 are SGHRS and YFSETQ. The V end was cut by 4 bases, the J end by 2 bases, with 19 bases between. This CDR3 spans 16 amino acids. In DNA form, the CDR3 reads TGCGCCAGCAGCATCAACCCCCGGACTGTAACCTACGAGCAGTACTTC. Amino acid sequence: CASSINPRTVTYEQYF.

The chain has TRBV19 and TRBJ2-1; 12 positions agree with TRBD2. Looked up from germline, CDR1 is LNHDA and CDR2 is SQIVND (reference sequence). V trimming: 6 bases; J trimming: 1 base; junction bases outside the gene matches: 7. CDR3 length equals 17 residues. The CDR3 bases are TGTGCCAGTAGGGTAGCTAGCGGGAGGGGTTCCTACAATGAGCAGTTCTTC. This gives the protein CASRVASGRGSYNEQFF.

The chain carries TRBV4-1 and TRBJ1-1; no definite D call. CDR3 length: 14 amino acids. V lost 0 bases to trimming and J lost 0 bases, with 5 bases between them. The germline V gene has CDR1 MGHRA and CDR2 YSYEKL. The CDR3 reads CASSQEDLNTEAFF. The CDR3 DNA reads as TGCGCCAGCAGCCAAGAAGACCTGAACACTGAAGCTTTCTTT.

V gene TRBV11-2 combines with J gene TRBJ1-4, with 9 bases that match TRBD1. CDR1 is SGHAT and CDR2 is FQNNGV in the germline V gene. The CDR3 sequence is 16 residues long. The ends lost 5 bases at V and 7 bases at J; junction bases unmatched: 11. The CDR3 DNA reads TGTGCCAGCAGCCCGCCCGGACAGGGGAGGTTTGAAAAACTGTTTTTT. Its translation: CASSPPGQGRFEKLFF.

The chain recombines TRBV6-5 with TRBJ2-7; 9 nucleotides line up with TRBD2. The V and J ends lost 5 bases and 2 bases, in that order; junction bases with no gene match: 7. Germline V lookup: CDR1 MNHEY, CDR2 SVGAGI. The CDR3 contains 15 residues. The CDR3 region has the DNA TGTGCCAGCAGTCGTATAGCGGGAGCGGCCTACGAGCAGTACTTC. It yields the protein CASSRIAGAAYEQYF.

This sequence joins TRBV7-7 and TRBJ2-2; perhaps D is TRBD1 or TRBD2 (5 bases each). Trimming took off 5 bases at V and 5 bases at J, with 24 bases between the two ends. CDR1 and CDR2 from the germline V gene are SSHAT and FNYEAQ (reference sequence). The CDR3 is 18 residues long. CDR3 sequence reads: CASSPGAGFEDLTGELFF. The CDR3 DNA follows: TGTGCCAGCAGCCCCGGGGCAGGCTTCGAAGACTTAACCGGGGAGCTGTTTTTT.